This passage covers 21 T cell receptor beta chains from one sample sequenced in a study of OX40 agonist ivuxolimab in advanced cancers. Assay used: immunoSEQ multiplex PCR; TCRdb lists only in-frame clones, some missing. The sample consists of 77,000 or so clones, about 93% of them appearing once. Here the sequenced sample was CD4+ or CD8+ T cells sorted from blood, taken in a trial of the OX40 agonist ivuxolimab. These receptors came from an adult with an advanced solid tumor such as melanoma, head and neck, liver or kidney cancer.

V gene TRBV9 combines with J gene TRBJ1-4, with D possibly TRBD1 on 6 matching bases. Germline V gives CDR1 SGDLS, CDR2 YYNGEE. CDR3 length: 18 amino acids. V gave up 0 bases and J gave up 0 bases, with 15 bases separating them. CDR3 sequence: CASSVGPGTLATNEKLFF. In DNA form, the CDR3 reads TGTGCCAGCAGCGTAGGCCCCGGGACACTTGCAACTAATGAAAAACTGTTTTTT.

The CDR3 nucleotides read TGTGCCACCAGCAGAGATCTTACAGGGTTTTACGAGCAGTACTTC. This encodes CATSRDLTGFYEQYF. The V gene is TRBV15, the J gene TRBJ2-7, with D tentatively TRBD1 (6 bases). The ends were cut back, 0 bases at V and 4 bases at J, with 13 bases in the middle. Germline-derived CDR1 and CDR2 are LNHNV and YYDKDF (reference sequence). CDR3 size: 15 residues.

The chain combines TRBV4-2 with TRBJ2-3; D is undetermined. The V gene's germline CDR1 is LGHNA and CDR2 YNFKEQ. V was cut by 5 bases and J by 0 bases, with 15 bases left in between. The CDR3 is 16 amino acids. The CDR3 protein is CASSSGRIRSTDTQYF. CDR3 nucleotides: TGTGCCAGCAGCTCTGGACGCATTCGGAGCACAGATACGCAGTATTTT.

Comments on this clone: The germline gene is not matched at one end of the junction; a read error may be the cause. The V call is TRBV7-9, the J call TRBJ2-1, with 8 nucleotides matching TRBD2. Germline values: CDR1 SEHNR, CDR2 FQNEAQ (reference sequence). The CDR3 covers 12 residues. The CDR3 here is CASSFRGLGMIF. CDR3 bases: TGTGCCAGCAGCTTTCGGGGACTAGGAATGATCTTC.

The DNA of the CDR3 is TGTGCCAGTAGTGAGGGCAGCTTCTATGGCTACACCTTC. As protein: CASSEGSFYGYTF. This sequence joins TRBV19 and TRBJ1-2; no reliable D call. Germline lookup yields CDR1 LNHDA and CDR2 SQIVND (reference sequence). The V end lost 5 bases, the J end lost 4 bases, and 11 bases lay between the germline ends. This CDR3 is 13 amino acids long.

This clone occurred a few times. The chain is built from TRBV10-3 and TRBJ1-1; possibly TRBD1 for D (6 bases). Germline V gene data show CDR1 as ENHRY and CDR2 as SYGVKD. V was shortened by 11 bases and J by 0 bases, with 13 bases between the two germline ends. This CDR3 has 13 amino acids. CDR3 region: CALRQEMNTEAFF. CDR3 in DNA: TGTGCCCTCCGACAGGAGATGAACACTGAAGCTTTCTTT.

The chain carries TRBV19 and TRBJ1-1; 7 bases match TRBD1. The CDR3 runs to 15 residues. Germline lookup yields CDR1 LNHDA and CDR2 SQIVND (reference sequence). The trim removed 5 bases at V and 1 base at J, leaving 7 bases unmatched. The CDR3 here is CASSARDSSNTEAFF. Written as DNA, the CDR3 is TGTGCCAGTAGTGCCCGGGACAGCTCGAACACTGAAGCTTTCTTT.

Here the CDR3 DNA reads TGCGCCAGCAGCTTACCCGGGACAGGGGTCGATGAGCAGTTCTTC. Translating it yields CASSLPGTGVDEQFF. The rearrangement links TRBV5-1 to TRBJ2-1, with 10 positions matching TRBD1. Germline-derived CDR1 and CDR2 are SGHRS and YFSETQ. The CDR3 runs 15 residues. V lost 2 bases to trimming and J lost 8 bases; unmatched junction nucleotides: 7.

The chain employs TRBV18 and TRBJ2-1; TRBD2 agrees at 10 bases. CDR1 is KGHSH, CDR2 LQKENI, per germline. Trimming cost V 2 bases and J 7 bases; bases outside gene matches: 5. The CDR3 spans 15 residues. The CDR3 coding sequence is TGTGCCAGCTCACCAGTTCCAGCGGGGGGGAATGAGCAGTTCTTC. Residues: CASSPVPAGGNEQFF.

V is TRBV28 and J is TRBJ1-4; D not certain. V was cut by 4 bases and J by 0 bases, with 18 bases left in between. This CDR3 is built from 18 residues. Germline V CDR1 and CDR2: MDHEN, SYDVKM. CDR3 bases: TGTGCCAGCAGTTCGATAGCCCTACCCGGCCCAACTAATGAAAAACTGTTTTTT. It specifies CASSSIALPGPTNEKLFF.

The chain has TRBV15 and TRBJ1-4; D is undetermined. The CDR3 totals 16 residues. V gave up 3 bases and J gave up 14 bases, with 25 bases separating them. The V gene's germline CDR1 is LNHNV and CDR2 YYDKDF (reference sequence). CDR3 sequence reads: CATSSAQPTGFNQLFF. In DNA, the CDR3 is TGTGCCACCAGCAGCGCCCAACCGACGGGCTTCAATCAGCTGTTTTTT.

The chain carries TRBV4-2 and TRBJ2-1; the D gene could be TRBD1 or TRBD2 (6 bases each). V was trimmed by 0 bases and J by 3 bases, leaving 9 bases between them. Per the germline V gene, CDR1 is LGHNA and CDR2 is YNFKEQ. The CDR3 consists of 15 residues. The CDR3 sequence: CASSQDRGVYNEQFF. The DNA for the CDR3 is TGTGCCAGCAGCCAAGATAGGGGGGTCTACAATGAGCAGTTCTTC.

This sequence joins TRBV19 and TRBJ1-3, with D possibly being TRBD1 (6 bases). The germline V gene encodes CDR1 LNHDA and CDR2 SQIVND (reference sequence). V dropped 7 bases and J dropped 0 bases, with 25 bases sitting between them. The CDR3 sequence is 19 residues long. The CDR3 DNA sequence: TGTGCCAGTACCTCACTAGGGAGACAGGCCTTCAGCTCTGGAAACACCATATATTTT. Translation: CASTSLGRQAFSSGNTIYF.

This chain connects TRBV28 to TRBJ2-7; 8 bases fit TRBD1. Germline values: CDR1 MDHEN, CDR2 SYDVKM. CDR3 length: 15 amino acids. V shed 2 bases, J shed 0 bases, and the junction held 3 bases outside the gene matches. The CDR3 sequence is CASSLGTGYSYEQYF. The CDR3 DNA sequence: TGTGCCAGCAGTTTAGGGACAGGATACTCCTACGAGCAGTACTTC.

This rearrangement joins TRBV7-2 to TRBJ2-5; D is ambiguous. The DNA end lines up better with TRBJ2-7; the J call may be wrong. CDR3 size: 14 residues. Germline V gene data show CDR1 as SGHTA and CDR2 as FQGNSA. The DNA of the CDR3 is TGTGCCAGCAGCTTAGGGTTCTCGCTCTACGAGCAGTACTTC. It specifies CASSLGFSLYEQYF.

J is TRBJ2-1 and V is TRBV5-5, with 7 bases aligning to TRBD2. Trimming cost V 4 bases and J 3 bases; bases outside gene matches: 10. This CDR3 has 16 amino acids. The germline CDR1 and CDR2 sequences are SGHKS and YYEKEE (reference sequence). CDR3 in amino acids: CASSPLGGSLYNEQFF. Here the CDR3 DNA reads TGTGCCAGCAGCCCCTTAGGCGGGAGCCTCTACAATGAGCAGTTCTTC.

The CDR3 DNA reads as TGTGCCAGTAGCGAGGATGCGGTCTATGGCTACACCTTC. Its protein is CASSEDAVYGYTF. V and J are TRBV19 and TRBJ1-2; D is undetermined. The V end was cut by 6 bases, the J end by 4 bases, with 12 bases between. CDR3 size: 13 residues. CDR1 LNHDA and CDR2 SQIVND come from the germline V gene (reference sequence). Full variable domain (rest looked up from reference TRBV19 and TRBJ1-2): DGGITQSPKYLFRKEGQNVTLSCEQNLNHDAMYWYRQDPGQGLRLIYYSQIVNDFQKGDIAEGYSVSREKKESFPLTVTSAQKNPTAFYLCASSEDAVYGYTFGSGTRLTVV.

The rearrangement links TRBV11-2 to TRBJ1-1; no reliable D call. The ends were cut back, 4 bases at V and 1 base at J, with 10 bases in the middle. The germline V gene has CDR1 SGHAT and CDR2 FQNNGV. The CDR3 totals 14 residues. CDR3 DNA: TGTGCCAGCAGCTCCCAAAGAGGGAACACTGAAGCTTTCTTT. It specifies CASSSQRGNTEAFF.

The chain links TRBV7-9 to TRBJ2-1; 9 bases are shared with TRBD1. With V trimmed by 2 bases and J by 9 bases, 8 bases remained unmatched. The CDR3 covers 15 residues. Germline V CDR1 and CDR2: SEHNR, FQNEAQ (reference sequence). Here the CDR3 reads CASSLRDRDVVEQFF. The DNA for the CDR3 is TGTGCCAGCAGCTTAAGGGACAGGGATGTGGTTGAGCAGTTCTTC.

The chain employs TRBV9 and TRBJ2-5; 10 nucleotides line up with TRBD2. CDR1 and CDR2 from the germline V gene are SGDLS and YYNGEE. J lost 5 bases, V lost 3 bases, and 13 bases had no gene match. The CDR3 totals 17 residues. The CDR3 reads CASSGRLAGDKWETQYF. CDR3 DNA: TGTGCCAGCAGCGGTCGGCTAGCGGGAGATAAGTGGGAGACCCAGTACTTC.

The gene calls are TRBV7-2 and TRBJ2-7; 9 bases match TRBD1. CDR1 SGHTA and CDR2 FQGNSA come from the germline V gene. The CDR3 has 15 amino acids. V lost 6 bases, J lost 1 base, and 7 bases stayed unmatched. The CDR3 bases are TGTGCCAGCAGGGCCGGGACAGGGTCTTCCTACGAGCAGTACTTC. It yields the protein CASRAGTGSSYEQYF. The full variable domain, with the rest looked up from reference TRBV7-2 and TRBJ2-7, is GAGVSQSPSNKVTEKGKDVELRCDPISGHTALYWYRQSLGQGLEFLIYFQGNSAPDKSGLPSDRFSAERTGGSVSTLTIQRTQQEDSAVYLCASRAGTGSSYEQYFGPGTRLTVT.